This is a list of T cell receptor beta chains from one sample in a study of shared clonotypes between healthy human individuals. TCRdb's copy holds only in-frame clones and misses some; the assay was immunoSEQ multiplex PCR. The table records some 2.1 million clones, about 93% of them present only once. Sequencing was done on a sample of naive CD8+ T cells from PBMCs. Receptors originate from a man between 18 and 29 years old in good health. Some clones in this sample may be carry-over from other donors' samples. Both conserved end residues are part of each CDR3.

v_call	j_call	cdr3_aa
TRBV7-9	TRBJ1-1	CASSLVAGMNTEAFF
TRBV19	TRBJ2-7	CASSIGGGARGSSYEQYF
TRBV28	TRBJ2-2	CASSSSAGELFF
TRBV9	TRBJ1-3	CASSVEVKGSGNTIYF
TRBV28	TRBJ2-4	CASSPLAGEGNIQYF
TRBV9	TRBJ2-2	CASSGHAAGELFF
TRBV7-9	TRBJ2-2	CASSWGGMNTGELFF
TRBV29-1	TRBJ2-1	CSPVLGGYNEQFF
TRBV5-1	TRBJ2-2	CASSPKARDWTGELFF
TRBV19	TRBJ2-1	CASSDSSYNEQFF
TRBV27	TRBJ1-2	CASSGNRGRLDGYTF
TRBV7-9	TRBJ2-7	CASSLYVGERSEQYF
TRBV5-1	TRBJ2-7	CASAAGVSPYEQYF
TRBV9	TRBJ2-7	CASSPGTGRYEQYF
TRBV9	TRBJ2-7	CASSAPGGVSYEQYF
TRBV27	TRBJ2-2	CASSGPFFPGTGELFF
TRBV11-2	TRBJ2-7	CASSPGTGIEQYF
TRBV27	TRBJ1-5	CASSPWTGQQPQHF
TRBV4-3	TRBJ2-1	CASSPGWEPYNEQFF
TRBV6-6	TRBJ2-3	CASSLPRGPSTDTQYF
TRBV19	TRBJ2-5	CASSNYPGGETQYF
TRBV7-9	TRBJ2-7	CASSYGGNTAYEQYF
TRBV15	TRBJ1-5	CATSMGVVGNQPQHF
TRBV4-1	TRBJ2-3	CASSRSTSGDLYF
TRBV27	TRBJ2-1	CASTSGASSYNEQFF
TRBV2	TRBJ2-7	CASSDHRLAGGREQYF
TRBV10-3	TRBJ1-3	CAISVRGLDSGNTIYF
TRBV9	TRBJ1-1	CASSALEGYSGTEAFF
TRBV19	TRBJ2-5	CASSTLAGGPFGRETQYF
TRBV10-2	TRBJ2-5	CASIEPPGLAEVYQETQYF
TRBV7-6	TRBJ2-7	CASSPTGQLFYEQYF
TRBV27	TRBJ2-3	CASSLMRASGSPDTQYF
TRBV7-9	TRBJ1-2	CASSFGQNGYTF
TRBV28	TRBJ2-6	CASTPHGSGANVLTF
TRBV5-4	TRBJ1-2	CASSYRDNYGYTF
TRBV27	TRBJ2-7	CASSLTSQAGTYEQYF
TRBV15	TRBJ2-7	CATSRAGGKNSYEQYF
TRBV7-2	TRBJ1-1	CASSHPIDGNTEAFF
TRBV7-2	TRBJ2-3	CASRGRDSRTDTQYF
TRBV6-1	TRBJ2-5	CASSEAVADRAQETQYF
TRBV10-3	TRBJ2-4	CAISDIKSDYGDIQYF
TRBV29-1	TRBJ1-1	CSVEGGENTEAFF
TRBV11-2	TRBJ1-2	CASSPSSHPGYGGYTF
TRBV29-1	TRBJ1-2	CSVLRDRGRGDYGYTF
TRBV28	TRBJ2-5	CASSFVGGEETQYF
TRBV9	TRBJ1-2	CASSPFGGANYGYTF
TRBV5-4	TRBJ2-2	CASSLVRENTGELFF
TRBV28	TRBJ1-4	CASRLRGGRLTNEKLFF